The 23 T cell receptor beta chains in this list originate from one sample, sequenced in a study of T cell changes during pregnancy in multiple sclerosis. TCRdb keeps only in-frame clones here, not all; method: immunoSEQ multiplex PCR. The repertoire holds tens of thousands of clones, with approximately 93% as singletons. This material consisted of CD8+ T cells from peripheral blood mononuclear cells, taken in the second trimester of pregnancy. Every receptor here comes from a female donor with multiple sclerosis, enrolled in a pregnancy study.

The V gene is TRBV28, the J gene TRBJ2-2; possibly TRBD1 for D (6 bases). Germline loops: CDR1 MDHEN, CDR2 SYDVKM. Trimming took 1 base from V and 2 from J, leaving 20 bases between them. There are 19 residues in the CDR3. The CDR3 nucleotides are TGTGCCAGCAGTTTATTGGGGGCAGTAATAAAATTAAACACCGGGGAGCTGTTTTTT. Its translation: CASSLLGAVIKLNTGELFF.

This rearrangement joins TRBV10-2 to TRBJ1-3; D is ambiguous. Germline V CDR1 and CDR2: WSHSY, SAAADI. Trimming removed 2 bases from V and 9 bases from J, with 11 bases in between. The CDR3 length is 13 residues. The CDR3 reads CASSEGRLATIYF. In DNA form, the CDR3 reads TGCGCCAGCAGTGAGGGCAGACTAGCCACCATATATTTT.

A single count supports this clone. This sequence joins TRBV7-9 and TRBJ1-2; D ambiguous. CDR1 is SEHNR and CDR2 is FQNEAQ in the germline V gene (reference sequence). V lost 4 bases, J lost 8 bases, and 14 bases lay in between. This CDR3 spans 13 amino acids. CDR3 region: CASSSNESRGYTF. Here the CDR3 DNA reads TGTGCCAGCAGCTCCAATGAATCGAGAGGCTACACCTTC.

The table lists this clone with a few counts. The chain employs TRBV19 and TRBJ2-7; D might be TRBD2 (5 bases). This CDR3 region has 13 residues. CDR1 LNHDA and CDR2 SQIVND come from the germline V gene (reference sequence). The V gene lost 3 bases and the J gene lost 0 bases, with 6 bases spanning the gap. The CDR3: CASSIGISYEQYF. As DNA, the CDR3 is TGTGCCAGTAGTATCGGGATCTCCTACGAGCAGTACTTC.

The genes are TRBV6-1 and TRBJ2-7; 10 nucleotides line up with TRBD1. The V segment lost 0 bases and the J segment 4 bases; nucleotides outside the gene matches: 6. The germline V gene encodes CDR1 MNHNS and CDR2 SASEGT. The CDR3 is 16 residues long. CDR3 amino acids: CASSEAFDRGRYEQYF. DNA for the CDR3: TGTGCCAGCAGTGAAGCGTTCGACAGGGGGCGGTACGAGCAGTACTTC.

This chain uses TRBV11-2 with TRBJ2-7; 7 bases line up with TRBD2. CDR3 length: 15 residues. The V gene's germline CDR1 is SGHAT and CDR2 FQNNGV. Trimming took 0 bases from V and 0 from J; bases not matched to a gene: 2. The CDR3 protein is CASSLESGNSYEQYF. CDR3 coding DNA: TGTGCCAGCAGCTTAGAGAGCGGGAACTCCTACGAGCAGTACTTC. Based on the CDR3 plus reference TRBV11-2 and TRBJ2-7, the full variable domain is EAGVAQSPRYKIIEKRQSVAFWCNPISGHATLYWYQQILGQGPKLLIQFQNNGVVDDSQLPKDRFSAERLKGVDSTLKIQPAKLEDSAVYLCASSLESGNSYEQYFGPGTRLTVT.

The chain joins TRBV25-1 to TRBJ2-1, with a weak D call TRBD2 (7 bases). The length of the CDR3 is 16 residues. The germline V gene has CDR1 MGHDK and CDR2 SYGVNS. With 3 bases removed from V and 0 bases from J, the gap between germline ends came to 12 bases. CDR3 protein: CASSEGGRSSYNEQFF. CDR3 DNA sequence: TGTGCCAGCAGTGAGGGGGGGCGAAGCTCCTACAATGAGCAGTTCTTC.

Remarks on this clone: Germline and junction disagree at one end, which may indicate a read error. The chain employs TRBV7-9 and TRBJ2-7, with D possibly matching TRBD2 (5 bases). Germline CDR1 reads SEHNR; CDR2 reads FQNEAQ (reference sequence). This CDR3 comprises 15 residues. The CDR3 protein is CASSSVEGWAVPPRF. In nucleotides, the CDR3 is TGTGCCAGCAGCTCTGTTGAGGGATGGGCCGTCCCCCCGAGGTTC.

This clone was recorded only once. This chain connects TRBV5-1 to TRBJ2-3; D not certain. V lost 6 bases and J lost 6, with 14 bases in between. CDR1 and CDR2 from the germline V gene are SGHRS and YFSETQ. There are 13 residues in the CDR3. CDR3: CASTPISDDTQYF. The CDR3 DNA reads TGCGCCAGCACCCCCATTTCAGATGATACGCAGTATTTT.

Here the CDR3 reads CASSLGPGTPGVHEQYF. The CDR3 DNA sequence: TGTGCCAGCAGCTTGGGTCCCGGGACCCCGGGAGTACACGAGCAGTACTTC. This sequence joins TRBV5-4 and TRBJ2-7, with D tentatively TRBD2 (6 bases). Germline CDR1 reads SGHNT; CDR2 reads YYREEE (reference sequence). CDR3 length: 17 amino acids. Trimming took 0 bases from V and 5 from J, leaving 21 bases between them.

The rearrangement links TRBV28 to TRBJ2-1; a weak D match, TRBD1 (6 bases). V gave up 6 bases and J gave up 3 bases, with 12 bases separating them. CDR3 length: 14 residues. Germline V CDR1 and CDR2: MDHEN, SYDVKM. The CDR3 DNA sequence: TGTGCCAGCAGCCCTAGACAGGACTACAATGAGCAGTTCTTC. Translating gives CASSPRQDYNEQFF.

The V call is TRBV9, the J call TRBJ2-1; D gene unclear. Germline V gene lookup returns CDR1 SGDLS and CDR2 YYNGEE. The CDR3 spans 12 residues. The V end lost 6 bases, the J end lost 2 bases, and 6 bases lay between the germline ends. The CDR3 DNA is TGTGCCAGCATGGGCCCCTACAATGAGCAGTTCTTC. Its translation: CASMGPYNEQFF.

This chain connects TRBV4-1 to TRBJ1-1; 9 bases line up with TRBD1. Germline trimming cut 5 bases from V and 5 bases from J; bases unmatched to any gene: 6. Germline CDR1 and CDR2: MGHRA and YSYEKL. The CDR3 is 14 amino acids. In DNA form, the CDR3 reads TGCGCCAGCAGCGCCCGACAGGGGGGAACTGAAGCTTTCTTT. Its protein is CASSARQGGTEAFF.

This chain links TRBV19 with TRBJ2-2; D perhaps matches TRBD1 (5 bases). Deletions cut 5 bases from V and 4 bases from J, with 8 bases between. Germline V gives CDR1 LNHDA, CDR2 SQIVND (reference sequence). This CDR3 contains 13 residues. As DNA, the CDR3 is TGTGCCAGTAGTTTAACAGGCACCGGGGAGCTGTTTTTT. Its translation is CASSLTGTGELFF. Complete variable domain (other parts from reference TRBV19 and TRBJ2-2): DGGITQSPKYLFRKEGQNVTLSCEQNLNHDAMYWYRQDPGQGLRLIYYSQIVNDFQKGDIAEGYSVSREKKESFPLTVTSAQKNPTAFYLCASSLTGTGELFFGEGSRLTVL.

The chain is built from TRBV5-1 and TRBJ1-5, with 7 bases matching TRBD1. The germline gives CDR1 SGHRS, CDR2 YFSETQ. This CDR3 region has 16 residues. V shed 4 bases and J 5 bases; nucleotides not matched to a gene: 12. CDR3 loop: CASSLGTDWGYQPQHF. As DNA, the CDR3 is TGCGCCAGCAGCCTAGGGACAGACTGGGGGTATCAGCCCCAGCATTTT.

The CDR3 region is CASSAILAGLDNEQFF. The CDR3 DNA sequence: TGTGCCAGCAGCGCTATACTAGCGGGGCTAGACAATGAGCAGTTCTTC. V and J are TRBV9 and TRBJ2-1; 10 nucleotides line up with TRBD2. CDR3 size: 16 residues. J gave up 5 bases and V 3 bases, and 8 bases lay outside the gene matches. Germline CDR1 and CDR2: SGDLS and YYNGEE.

The rearrangement links TRBV19 to TRBJ2-1, with D maybe TRBD2 (6 bases). CDR1 LNHDA and CDR2 SQIVND come from the germline V gene (reference sequence). This CDR3 is 12 amino acids long. V dropped 3 bases and J dropped 7 bases, with 7 bases sitting between them. The DNA of the CDR3 is TGTGCCAGTAGTATCGCGGGGAATGAGCAGTTCTTC. This sequence encodes CASSIAGNEQFF.

This chain links TRBV4-2 with TRBJ2-1; 8 nucleotides match TRBD2. This CDR3 is 17 amino acids long. J was trimmed by 0 bases and V by 0 bases; bases with no gene match: 4. Germline V CDR1 and CDR2: LGHNA, YNFKEQ. The CDR3 reads CASSQDEAGVSYNEQFF. CDR3 in DNA: TGTGCCAGCAGCCAAGATGAAGCGGGGGTCTCCTACAATGAGCAGTTCTTC.

The chain is built from TRBV5-6 and TRBJ2-5, with 8 bases fitting TRBD1. The length of the CDR3 is 17 residues. Germline-derived CDR1 and CDR2 are SGHDT and YYEEEE. Trimming cost V 2 bases and J 3 bases; bases outside gene matches: 12. CDR3 sequence (DNA): TGTGCCAGCAGCTTAACCAGGGGGCGCAACGGGGAAGAGACCCAGTACTTC. Translating gives CASSLTRGRNGEETQYF.

The chain carries TRBV18 and TRBJ2-7; tentative D call: TRBD1 (5 bases). CDR3 size: 15 residues. The V and J ends lost 2 bases and 0 bases respectively, with 11 bases between them. Germline lookup yields CDR1 KGHSH and CDR2 LQKENI. The CDR3 sequence: CASSPDDSRSYEQYF. The DNA of the CDR3 is TGTGCCAGCTCACCAGACGACAGCCGCTCCTACGAGCAGTACTTC. Drawing the rest from reference TRBV18 and TRBJ2-7, the complete variable domain is NAGVMQNPRHLVRRRGQEARLRCSPMKGHSHVYWYRQLPEEGLKFMVYLQKENIIDESGMPKERFSAEFPKEGPSILRIQQVVRGDSAAYFCASSPDDSRSYEQYFGPGTRLTVT.

This clone was picked up one time. The V and J genes are TRBV6-1 and TRBJ2-5, with 7 bases lining up with TRBD2. The CDR3 has 15 residues. J lost 2 bases, V lost 3 bases, and 6 bases had no gene match. Germline assignment: CDR1 MNHNS and CDR2 SASEGT. CDR3 amino acids: CASSEVGGAQETQYF. As DNA, the CDR3 is TGTGCCAGCAGTGAGGTGGGAGGGGCTCAAGAGACCCAGTACTTC.

V gene TRBV28 combines with J gene TRBJ2-1; 11 nucleotides match TRBD2. The trim removed 2 bases at V and 6 bases at J, leaving 12 bases unmatched. Germline V gene lookup returns CDR1 MDHEN and CDR2 SYDVKM. This CDR3 region has 18 residues. Here the CDR3 DNA reads TGTGCCAGCAGTTTAATTTTAACTGGGCTAGCGGGAGGCAATGAGCAGTTCTTC. Its translation: CASSLILTGLAGGNEQFF.

The sample holds one count of this clone. The chain links TRBV5-1 to TRBJ2-5; a weak D match, TRBD1 (6 bases). The germline gives CDR1 SGHRS, CDR2 YFSETQ. The CDR3 length is 17 residues. V was trimmed by 0 bases and J by 2 bases, leaving 17 bases between them. For the CDR3, the DNA is TGCGCCAGCAGCTTGGCCGGAACAGGGACGGTGCAAGAGACCCAGTACTTC. This encodes CASSLAGTGTVQETQYF.